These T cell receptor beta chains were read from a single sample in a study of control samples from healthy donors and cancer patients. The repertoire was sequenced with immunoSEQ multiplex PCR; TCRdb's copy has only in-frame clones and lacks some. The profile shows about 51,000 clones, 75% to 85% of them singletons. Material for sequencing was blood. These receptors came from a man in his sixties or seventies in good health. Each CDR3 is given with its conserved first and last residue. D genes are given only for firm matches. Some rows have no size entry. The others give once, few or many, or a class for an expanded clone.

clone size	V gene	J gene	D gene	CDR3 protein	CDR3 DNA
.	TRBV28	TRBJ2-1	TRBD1	CASSLRTGFPNEQFF	TGTGCCAGCAGTTTAAGGACAGGATTCCCCAATGAGCAGTTCTTC
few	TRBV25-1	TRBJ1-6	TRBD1	CASSEFRGTGDSPLHF	TGTGCCAGCAGTGAATTTCGGGGGACAGGAGATTCACCCCTCCACTTT
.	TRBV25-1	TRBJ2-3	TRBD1	CATRTGSTDTQYF	TGTGCCACCCGGACAGGGAGCACAGATACGCAGTATTTT
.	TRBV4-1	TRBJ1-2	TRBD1	CASSQGRRTGELYGYTF	TGCGCCAGCAGCCAAGGAAGGAGGACAGGGGAGCTCTATGGCTACACCTTC
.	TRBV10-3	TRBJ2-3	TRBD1	CAIGTGKGGYTDTQYF	TGTGCCATTGGGACAGGGAAAGGGGGATACACAGATACGCAGTATTTT
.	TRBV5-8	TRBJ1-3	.	CASSFPGNTIYF	TGTGCCAGCAGCTTCCCCGGAAACACCATATATTTT
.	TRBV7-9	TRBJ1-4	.	CASSLAGLTNEKLFF	TGTGCCAGCAGCTTAGCGGGACTGACAAATGAAAAACTGTTTTTT
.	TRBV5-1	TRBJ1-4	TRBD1	CASSTGQGGEKLFF	TGCGCCAGCAGCACGGGACAGGGTGGGGAAAAACTGTTTTTT
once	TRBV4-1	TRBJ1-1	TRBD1	CASSQARDRANTEAFF	TGCGCCAGCAGCCAGGCCCGGGACAGGGCGAACACTGAAGCTTTCTTT
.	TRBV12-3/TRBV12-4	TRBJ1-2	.	CASSPISSRNYTF	TGTGCCAGCAGCCCGATATCTAGCCGCAACTACACCTTC
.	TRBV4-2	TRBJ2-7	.	CASSLLSSYEQYF	TGTGCCAGCAGCCTATTGAGCTCCTACGAGCAGTACTTC
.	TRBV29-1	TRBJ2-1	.	CSVWVDEQFF	TGCAGCGTTTGGGTCGATGAGCAGTTCTTC
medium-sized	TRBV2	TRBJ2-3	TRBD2	CASGGVGTDTQYF	TGTGCCAGTGGGGGGGTCGGCACAGATACGCAGTATTTT
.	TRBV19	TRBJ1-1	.	CASMGFLNTEAFF	TGTGCCAGTATGGGGTTTCTAAACACTGAAGCTTTCTTT
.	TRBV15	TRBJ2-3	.	CATSRDLGLARGGDTQYF	TGTGCCACCAGCAGAGATCTTGGGCTAGCGCGGGGTGGAGATACGCAGTATTTT
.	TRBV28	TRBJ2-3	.	CASRPFRRSDTQYF	TGTGCCAGCAGACCTTTTAGGAGGTCAGATACGCAGTATTTT
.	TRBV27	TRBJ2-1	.	CASSLVGDTSHNEQFF	TGTGCCAGCAGTTTAGTTGGGGACACCTCCCACAATGAGCAGTTCTTC
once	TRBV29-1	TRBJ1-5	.	CSAGGSNQPQHF	TGCAGCGCCGGCGGGAGCAATCAGCCCCAGCATTTT
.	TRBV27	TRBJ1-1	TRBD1	CASSGQVNTEAFF	TGTGCCAGCAGTGGACAGGTCAACACTGAAGCTTTCTTT
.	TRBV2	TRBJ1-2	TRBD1	CASSEGTGGLGYTF	TGTGCCAGCAGTGAAGGGACAGGGGGTCTTGGCTACACCTTC
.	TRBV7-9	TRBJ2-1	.	CASLYPGASYNEQFF	TGTGCCAGCCTTTACCCGGGGGCCAGCTACAATGAGCAGTTCTTC
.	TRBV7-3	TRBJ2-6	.	CASSPSIGANVLTF	TGTGCCAGCAGCCCGAGTATCGGGGCCAACGTCCTGACTTTC
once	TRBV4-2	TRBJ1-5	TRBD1	CASSQDGRGRSNQPQHF	TGTGCCAGCAGCCAAGATGGGAGGGGGCGCAGCAATCAGCCCCAGCATTTT
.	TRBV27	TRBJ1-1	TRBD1	CASSSGWGQGNTEAFF	TGTGCCAGCAGTTCCGGTTGGGGACAGGGGAACACTGAAGCTTTCTTT
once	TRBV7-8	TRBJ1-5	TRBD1	CASEFGAGGRSNQPQHF	TGTGCCAGCGAATTCGGGGCAGGGGGAAGGAGCAATCAGCCCCAGCATTTT
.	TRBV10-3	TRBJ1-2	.	CAISETGYYGYTF	TGTGCCATCAGTGAGACAGGCTACTATGGCTACACCTTC
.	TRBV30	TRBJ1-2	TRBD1	CAWSPGQGNYGYTF	TGTGCCTGGAGTCCGGGACAGGGAAACTATGGCTACACCTTC
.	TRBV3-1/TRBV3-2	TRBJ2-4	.	CASSPTVAKNIQYF	TGTGCCAGCAGCCCGACAGTAGCCAAAAACATTCAGTACTTC
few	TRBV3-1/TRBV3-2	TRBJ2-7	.	CASSQGALSWYEQYF	TGTGCCAGCAGCCAAGGGGCTCTGAGCTGGTACGAGCAGTACTTC
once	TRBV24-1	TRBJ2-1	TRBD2	CATSDLAGGVNEQFF	TGTGCCACCAGTGATTTGGCGGGAGGAGTCAATGAGCAGTTCTTC
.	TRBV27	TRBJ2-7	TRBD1	CASTPLDRQYEQYF	TGTGCCAGCACCCCCTTGGACAGGCAGTACGAGCAGTACTTC
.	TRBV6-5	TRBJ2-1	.	CASSQVASSYNEQFF	TGTGCCAGCAGTCAGGTGGCTAGCTCCTACAATGAGCAGTTCTTC
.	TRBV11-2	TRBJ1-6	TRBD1	CASSLVGTGNSPLHF	TGTGCCAGCAGCTTAGTCGGGACAGGGAATTCACCCCTCCACTTT
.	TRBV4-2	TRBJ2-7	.	CASSQDRRQSSYEQYF	TGTGCCAGCAGCCAAGATCGTAGGCAAAGCTCCTACGAGCAGTACTTC
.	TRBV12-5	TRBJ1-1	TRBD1	CASGNYRGLGDTEAFF	TGTGCTAGCGGGAATTACAGGGGATTAGGCGACACTGAAGCTTTCTTT
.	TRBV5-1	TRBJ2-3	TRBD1	CASNHRDSSTDTQYF	TGCGCCAGCAATCACCGGGACAGTAGCACAGATACGCAGTATTTT
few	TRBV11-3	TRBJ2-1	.	CASSEKTAPNEQFF	TGTGCCAGCAGCGAGAAGACTGCCCCCAATGAGCAGTTCTTC
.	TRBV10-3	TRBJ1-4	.	CAISAGTPNEKLFF	TGTGCCATCAGTGCCGGGACACCGAATGAAAAACTGTTTTTT
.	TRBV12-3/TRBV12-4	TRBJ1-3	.	CATVAGAGNTIYF	TGTGCCACCGTTGCGGGGGCTGGAAACACCATATATTTT
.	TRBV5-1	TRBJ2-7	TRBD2	CASSLLAGGEQYF	TGCGCCAGCAGCCTTCTAGCGGGAGGCGAGCAGTACTTC
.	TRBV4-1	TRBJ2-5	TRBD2	CASALAGQETQYF	TGCGCCAGCGCTCTAGCGGGGCAAGAGACCCAGTACTTC
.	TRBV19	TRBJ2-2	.	CASSYELGGELFF	TGTGCCAGTAGTTACGAGCTGGGCGGGGAGCTGTTTTTT
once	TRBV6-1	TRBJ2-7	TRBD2	CASSEWLAGDSGYYEQYF	TGTGCCAGCAGTGAGTGGCTAGCGGGAGATTCGGGCTACTACGAGCAGTACTTC
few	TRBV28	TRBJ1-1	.	CASKKTHGTEAFF	TGTGCCAGCAAAAAGACCCATGGGACTGAAGCTTTCTTT
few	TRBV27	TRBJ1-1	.	CASSSEAGSNTEAFF	TGTGCCAGCAGTTCCGAGGCAGGATCCAACACTGAAGCTTTCTTT
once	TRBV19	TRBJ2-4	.	CASSWDSKNIQYF	TGTGCCAGTAGTTGGGACTCCAAAAACATTCAGTACTTC
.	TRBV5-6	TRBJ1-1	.	CASSLPGLKMNTEAFF	TGTGCCAGCAGCCTCCCCGGGTTGAAAATGAACACTGAAGCTTTCTTT
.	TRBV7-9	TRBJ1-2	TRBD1	CASSTGVGGASYGYTF	TGTGCCAGCAGCACAGGGGTTGGCGGTGCTTCCTATGGCTACACCTTC
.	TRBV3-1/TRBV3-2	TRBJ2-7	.	CASSAGPGAEQYF	TGTGCCAGCAGCGCCGGGCCAGGGGCCGAGCAGTACTTC
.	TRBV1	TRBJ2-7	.	CTSSQVEETTSSYEQYF	TGCACCAGCAGCCAAGTGGAGGAGACTACCAGCTCCTACGAGCAGTACTTC
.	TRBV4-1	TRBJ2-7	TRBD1	CASSQGQGGTYEQYF	TGCGCCAGCAGCCAAGGACAGGGGGGAACCTACGAGCAGTACTTC
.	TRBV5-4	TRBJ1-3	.	CASSLGGSGNTIYF	TGTGCCAGCAGCTTGGGAGGCTCTGGAAACACCATATATTTT
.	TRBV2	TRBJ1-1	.	CASGGSMNTEAFF	TGTGCCAGCGGGGGGAGCATGAACACTGAAGCTTTCTTT
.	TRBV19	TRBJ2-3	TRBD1	CASSFSRGHEGTDTQYF	TGTGCCAGTAGTTTTTCCAGGGGGCATGAGGGTACAGATACGCAGTATTTT
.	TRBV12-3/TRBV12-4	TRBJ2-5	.	CASSLASQETQYF	TGTGCCAGCAGTTTGGCCAGCCAAGAGACCCAGTACTTC